The present TCR beta chain was sequenced within a study of shared clonotypes between healthy human individuals. Study observations and caveats: Blood alone was sampled, and tissue repertoires likely differ.

Sequencing was performed with immunoSEQ multiplex PCR; in TCRdb, only in-frame clones are kept and a portion is missing. The table shows roughly 1,600,000 clones, with just under 99% occurring only once. As regards this clone: Its antigen is as yet unknown.

V was trimmed by 0 bases and J by 1 base, leaving 10 bases between them. From germline, CDR1 is SGHNT and CDR2 YYREEE (reference sequence). The CDR3 sequence is 15 residues long. The chain employs TRBV5-4 and TRBJ1-1, with unresolved D. The TCR comes from a man aged 30 to 39 in good health. The specimen sequenced was naive CD4+ T cells sorted from blood. Sample subset: CD45RA+ positively selected. The CDR3 DNA reads TGTGCCAGCAGCTTGGCGGAGAGAAAGAACACTGAAGCTTTCTTT. Protein: CASSLAERKNTEAFF.